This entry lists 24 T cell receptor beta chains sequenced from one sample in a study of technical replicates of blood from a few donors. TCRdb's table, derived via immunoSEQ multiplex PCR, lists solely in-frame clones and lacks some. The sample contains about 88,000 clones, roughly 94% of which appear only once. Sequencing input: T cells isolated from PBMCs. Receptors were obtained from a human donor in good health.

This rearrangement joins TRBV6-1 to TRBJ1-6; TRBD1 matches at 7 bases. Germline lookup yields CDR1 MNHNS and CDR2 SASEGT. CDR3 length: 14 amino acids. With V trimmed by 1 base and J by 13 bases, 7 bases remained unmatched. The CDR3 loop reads CASSEVGTARPLHF. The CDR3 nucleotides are TGTGCCAGCAGTGAAGTAGGGACAGCCAGGCCCCTCCACTTT.

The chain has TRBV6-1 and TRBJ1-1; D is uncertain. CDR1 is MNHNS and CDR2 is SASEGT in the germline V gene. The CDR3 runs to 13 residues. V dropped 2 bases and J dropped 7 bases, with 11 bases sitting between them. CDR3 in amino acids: CASSEHLGVEAFF. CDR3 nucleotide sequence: TGTGCCAGCAGTGAACACCTCGGGGTTGAAGCTTTCTTT.

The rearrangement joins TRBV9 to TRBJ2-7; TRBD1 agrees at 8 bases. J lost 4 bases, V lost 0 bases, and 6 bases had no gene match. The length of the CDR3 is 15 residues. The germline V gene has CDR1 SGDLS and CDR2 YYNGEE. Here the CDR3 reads CASSVATGQVYEQYF. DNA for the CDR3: TGTGCCAGCAGCGTAGCTACGGGACAGGTATACGAGCAGTACTTC.

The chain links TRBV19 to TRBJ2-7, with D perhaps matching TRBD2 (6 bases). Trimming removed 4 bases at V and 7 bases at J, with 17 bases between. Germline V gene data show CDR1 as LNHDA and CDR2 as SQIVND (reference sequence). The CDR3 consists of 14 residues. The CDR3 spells CASSTGDGFWEQYF. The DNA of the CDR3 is TGTGCCAGTAGTACGGGAGACGGCTTCTGGGAGCAGTACTTC.

CDR3 DNA sequence: TGCGCCAGCAGCTTGGGACAGGGGGTAGACATTCAGTACTTC. Translation: CASSLGQGVDIQYF. The rearrangement links TRBV5-1 to TRBJ2-4, with 9 bases fitting TRBD1. Trimming cost V 0 bases and J 8 bases; bases outside gene matches: 3. CDR3 length: 14 amino acids. Germline CDR1 SGHRS, CDR2 YFSETQ.

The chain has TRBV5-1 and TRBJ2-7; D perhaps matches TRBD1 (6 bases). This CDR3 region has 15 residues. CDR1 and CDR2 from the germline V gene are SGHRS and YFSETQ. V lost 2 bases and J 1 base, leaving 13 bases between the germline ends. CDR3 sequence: CASSFSRDKSYEQYF. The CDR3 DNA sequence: TGCGCCAGCAGCTTTTCCCGGGACAAATCCTACGAGCAGTACTTC.

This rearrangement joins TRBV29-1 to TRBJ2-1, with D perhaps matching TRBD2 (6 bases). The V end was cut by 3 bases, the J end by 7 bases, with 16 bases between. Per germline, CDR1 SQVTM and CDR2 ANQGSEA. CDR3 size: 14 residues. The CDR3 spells CSVEVKGRPNEQFF. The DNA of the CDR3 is TGCAGCGTTGAGGTAAAGGGGAGGCCAAATGAGCAGTTCTTC.

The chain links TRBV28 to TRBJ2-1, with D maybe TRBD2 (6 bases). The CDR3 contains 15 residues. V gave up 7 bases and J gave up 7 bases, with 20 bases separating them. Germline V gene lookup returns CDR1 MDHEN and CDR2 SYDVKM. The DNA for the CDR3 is TGTGCCAGCAACGCGCTAGCGCGAGGATGGAATGAGCAGTTCTTC. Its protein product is CASNALARGWNEQFF. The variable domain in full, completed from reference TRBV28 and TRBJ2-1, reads DVKVTQSSRYLVKRTGEKVFLECVQDMDHENMFWYRQDPGLGLRLIYFSYDVKMKEKGDIPEGYSVSREKKERFSLILESASTNQTSMYLCASNALARGWNEQFFGPGTRLTVL.

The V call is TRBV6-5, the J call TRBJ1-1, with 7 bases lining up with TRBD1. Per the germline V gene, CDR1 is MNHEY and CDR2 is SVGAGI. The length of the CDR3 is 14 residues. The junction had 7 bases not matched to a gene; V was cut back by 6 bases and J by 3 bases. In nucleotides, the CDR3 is TGTGCCAGCAGACCTACAGGGGTTTACACTGAAGCTTTCTTT. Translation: CASRPTGVYTEAFF.

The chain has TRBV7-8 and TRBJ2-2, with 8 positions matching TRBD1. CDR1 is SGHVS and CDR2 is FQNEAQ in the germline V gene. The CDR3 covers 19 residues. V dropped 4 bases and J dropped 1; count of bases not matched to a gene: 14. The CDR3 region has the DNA TGTGCCAGCAGCTGGCCCGGGACAGGATCCACGCTGAACACCGGGGAGCTGTTTTTT. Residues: CASSWPGTGSTLNTGELFF.

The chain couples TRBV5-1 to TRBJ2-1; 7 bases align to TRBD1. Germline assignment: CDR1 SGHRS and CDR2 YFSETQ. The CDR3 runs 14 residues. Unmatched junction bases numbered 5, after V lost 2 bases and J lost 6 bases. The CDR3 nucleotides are TGCGCCAGCAGCTTAAGGGACAGTTTCAATGAGCAGTTCTTC. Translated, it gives CASSLRDSFNEQFF.

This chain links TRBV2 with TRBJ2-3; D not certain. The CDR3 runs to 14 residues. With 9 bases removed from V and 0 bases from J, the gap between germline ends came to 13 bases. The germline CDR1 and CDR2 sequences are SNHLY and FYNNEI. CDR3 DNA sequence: TGTGCCAGGGCCTCATGGTCTAGCACAGATACGCAGTATTTT. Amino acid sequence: CARASWSSTDTQYF.

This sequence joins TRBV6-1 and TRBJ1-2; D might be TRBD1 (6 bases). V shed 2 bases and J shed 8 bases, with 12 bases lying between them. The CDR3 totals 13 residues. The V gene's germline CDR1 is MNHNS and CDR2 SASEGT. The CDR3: CASSEQQGRGYTF. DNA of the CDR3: TGTGCCAGCAGTGAACAACAGGGCCGAGGCTACACCTTC.

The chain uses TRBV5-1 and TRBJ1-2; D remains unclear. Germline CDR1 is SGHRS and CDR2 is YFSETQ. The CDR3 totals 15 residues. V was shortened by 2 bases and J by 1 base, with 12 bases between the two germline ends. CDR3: CASSLIGGSNYGYTF. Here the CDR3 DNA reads TGCGCCAGCAGCTTAATAGGCGGCAGTAACTATGGCTACACCTTC.

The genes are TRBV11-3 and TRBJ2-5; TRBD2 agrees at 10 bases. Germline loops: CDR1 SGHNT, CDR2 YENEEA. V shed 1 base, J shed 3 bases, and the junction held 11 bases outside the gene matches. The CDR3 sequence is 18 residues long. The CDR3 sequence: CASSLVYIRTSGKETQYF. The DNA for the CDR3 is TGTGCCAGCAGCTTAGTTTATATACGGACTAGCGGTAAAGAGACCCAGTACTTC.

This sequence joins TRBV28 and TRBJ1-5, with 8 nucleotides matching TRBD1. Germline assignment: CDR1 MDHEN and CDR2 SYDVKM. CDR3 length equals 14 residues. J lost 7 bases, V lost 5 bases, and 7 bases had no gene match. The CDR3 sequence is CASSPGTGGQPQHF. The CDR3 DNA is TGTGCCAGCAGTCCCGGGACAGGTGGACAGCCCCAGCATTTT.

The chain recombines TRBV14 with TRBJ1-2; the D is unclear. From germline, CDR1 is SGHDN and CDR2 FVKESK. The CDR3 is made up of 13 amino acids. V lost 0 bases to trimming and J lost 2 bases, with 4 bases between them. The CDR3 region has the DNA TGTGCCAGCAGCCAAGAAGCCAACTATGGCTACACCTTC. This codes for CASSQEANYGYTF.

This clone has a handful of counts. This chain's CDR3 is CASSLEYSAEAFF. Here the CDR3 DNA reads TGTGCCAGCAGCTTAGAGTATTCAGCTGAAGCTTTCTTT. The chain uses TRBV13 and TRBJ1-1; D is uncertain. The germline V gene encodes CDR1 PRHDT and CDR2 FYEKMQ (reference sequence). The CDR3 loop spans 13 amino acids. Trimming took off 1 base at V and 6 bases at J, with 9 bases between the two ends. The full variable domain, in which reference TRBV13 and TRBJ1-1 provide the parts outside the CDR3, is AAGVIQSPRHLIKEKRETATLKCYPIPRHDTVYWYQQGPGQDPQFLISFYEKMQSDKGSIPDRFSAQQFSDYHSELNMSSLELGDSALYFCASSLEYSAEAFFGQGTRLTVV.

CDR3 sequence: CASSQEGTGLYGYTF. Here the CDR3 DNA reads TGTGCCAGCAGCCAAGAAGGCACAGGGCTATATGGCTACACCTTC. The gene calls are TRBV4-2 and TRBJ1-2, with D possibly being TRBD1 (6 bases). The length of the CDR3 is 15 residues. Germline V CDR1 and CDR2: LGHNA, YNFKEQ. V was pared by 0 bases and J by 5 bases, with 13 bases between.

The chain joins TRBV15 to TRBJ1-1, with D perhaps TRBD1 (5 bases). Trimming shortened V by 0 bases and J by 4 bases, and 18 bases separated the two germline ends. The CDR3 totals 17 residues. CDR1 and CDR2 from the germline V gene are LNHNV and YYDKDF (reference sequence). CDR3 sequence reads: CATSREGLFGRGTEAFF. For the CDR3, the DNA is TGTGCCACCAGCAGAGAGGGGCTTTTTGGGAGGGGCACTGAAGCTTTCTTT.

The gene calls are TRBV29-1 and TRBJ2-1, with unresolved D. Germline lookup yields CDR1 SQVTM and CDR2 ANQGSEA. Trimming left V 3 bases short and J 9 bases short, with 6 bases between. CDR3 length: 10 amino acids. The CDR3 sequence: CSVELGEQFF. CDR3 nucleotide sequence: TGCAGCGTTGAGCTAGGTGAGCAGTTCTTC.

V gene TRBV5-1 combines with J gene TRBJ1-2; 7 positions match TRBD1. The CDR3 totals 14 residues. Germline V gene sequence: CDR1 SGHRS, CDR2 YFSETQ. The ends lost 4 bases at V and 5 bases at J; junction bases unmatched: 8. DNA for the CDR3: TGCGCCAGCAGCACCACAGGGGAGTGGTATGGCTACACCTTC. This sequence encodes CASSTTGEWYGYTF.

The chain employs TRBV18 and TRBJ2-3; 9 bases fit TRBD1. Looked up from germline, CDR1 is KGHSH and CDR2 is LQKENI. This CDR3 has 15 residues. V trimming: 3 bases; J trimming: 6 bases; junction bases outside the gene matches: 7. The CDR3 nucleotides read TGTGCCAGCTCACCGGCAGGGACAGGGTCTGATACGCAGTATTTT. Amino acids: CASSPAGTGSDTQYF.

Here the CDR3 reads CASSHNREGEQYF. The DNA of the CDR3 is TGTGCCAGCAGTCATAACCGGGAGGGCGAGCAGTACTTC. The chain is built from TRBV6-5 and TRBJ2-7; 8 nucleotides line up with TRBD2. J gave up 6 bases and V 5 bases, and 6 bases lay outside the gene matches. The CDR3 is 13 amino acids. CDR1 and CDR2 from the germline V gene are MNHEY and SVGAGI.